This is a list of T cell receptor beta chains from one sample in a study of T cell responses to AZD1222 COVID-19 vaccine. Clones were sequenced by immunoSEQ multiplex PCR, and TCRdb holds only the in-frame ones, with some missing. The repertoire has some 200,000 clones, 88% of them found once; the top ten carry roughly 26%. Here the sequenced sample was peripheral blood, taken 28 days after the second AZD1222 dose. Every receptor here comes from an adult who received the AZD1222 COVID-19 vaccine. Each CDR3 is given with its conserved first and last residue. Each record gives: V gene, CDR3 protein.

V gene: TRBV30; CDR3 protein: CALDGGDEAFF
V gene: TRBV19; CDR3 protein: CASRTPGQGNTGELFF
V gene: TRBV6-5; CDR3 protein: CASSYGGSVSSYEQYF
V gene: TRBV7-3; CDR3 protein: CASSSGAYNEQFF
V gene: TRBV5-6; CDR3 protein: CASSSTGPHNEQFF
V gene: TRBV9; CDR3 protein: CASSVAPAGGNEQYF
V gene: TRBV30; CDR3 protein: CAWSGTGGNTGELFF
V gene: TRBV30; CDR3 protein: CAWKKGSTSAYEQYF
V gene: TRBV20-1; CDR3 protein: CSAPEGNIQYF
V gene: TRBV7-9; CDR3 protein: CASSLVGETQYF
V gene: TRBV4-2; CDR3 protein: CASSQGSSYNEQFF
V gene: TRBV28; CDR3 protein: CASSSRMDRGADTQYF
V gene: TRBV27; CDR3 protein: CASSWDTRGTEAFF
V gene: TRBV9; CDR3 protein: CASSVVGTGLNEKLFF
V gene: TRBV27; CDR3 protein: CASSLGRFGTDTQYF
V gene: TRBV5-4; CDR3 protein: CASSLGVSQETQYF
V gene: TRBV3-1/TRBV3-2; CDR3 protein: CASSQGPRDYNF
V gene: TRBV3-1/TRBV3-2; CDR3 protein: CASRPSRELSGYTF
V gene: TRBV27; CDR3 protein: CASSSQTGYQPQHF
V gene: TRBV10-3; CDR3 protein: CAITPSGSSYNEQFF
V gene: TRBV7-9; CDR3 protein: CASSPGGDYGYTF
V gene: TRBV24-1; CDR3 protein: CATSDSKRGLGVDEQFF
V gene: TRBV5-1; CDR3 protein: CASSLFRGGGVVYEQYF
V gene: TRBV28; CDR3 protein: CASSLYQGTSGRDTQYF
V gene: TRBV5-4; CDR3 protein: CASSPGDRPNSPLHF
V gene: TRBV3-1/TRBV3-2; CDR3 protein: CASSLGHSGNTIYF
V gene: TRBV5-1; CDR3 protein: CASRPGTSYNEQFF
V gene: TRBV28; CDR3 protein: CASRTGAINYEQYF
V gene: TRBV28; CDR3 protein: CASSFEARIQYF
V gene: TRBV27; CDR3 protein: CASNPPGLAGEGEQFF
V gene: TRBV9; CDR3 protein: CASSATGPGNTIYF
V gene: TRBV27; CDR3 protein: CASSSRSYEQYF
V gene: TRBV27; CDR3 protein: CASSPFRFGTSYNSPLHF
V gene: TRBV4-3; CDR3 protein: CASSQELAGAADTQYF
V gene: TRBV20-1; CDR3 protein: CSASFGIGETQYF
V gene: TRBV18; CDR3 protein: CASSTLAGALNTGELFF
V gene: TRBV2; CDR3 protein: CASSEGGQGQGPQHF
V gene: TRBV5-6; CDR3 protein: CASSLVGSEGYTF
V gene: TRBV3-1/TRBV3-2; CDR3 protein: CASSHRLANEQFF
V gene: TRBV2; CDR3 protein: CASLQDLNTEAFF
V gene: TRBV19; CDR3 protein: CASSPRWEAGGELFF
V gene: TRBV28; CDR3 protein: CASSPQSPSRNTEAFF
V gene: TRBV19; CDR3 protein: CASSIGGTAPVGYGYTF
V gene: TRBV6-5; CDR3 protein: CASIGTGDYEQYF
V gene: TRBV27; CDR3 protein: CASSLSWYSTEQYF
V gene: TRBV7-2; CDR3 protein: CASSLARALSEQYF
V gene: TRBV27; CDR3 protein: CASSLGSNQPQHF